Included here is one T cell receptor beta chain sequence, with context. Its antigen remains unidentified. This sample was taken from a study of radiotherapy plus CTLA-4 blockade in lung cancer. Study-wide results and limits: Early clone dynamics of blood T cells, plus interferon-beta, reportedly predicted response best. Researchers report tumor-derived TCR clones expanding in blood after radiotherapy plus ipilimumab.

This table comes from immunoSEQ multiplex PCR, and its TCRdb copy is limited to in-frame clones, with some not included. This table has 80,000 to 100,000 clones, 88% appearing once. The CDR3 contains 12 residues. Trimming left V 8 bases short and J 3 bases short, with 10 bases between. The V gene's germline CDR1 is SNHLY and CDR2 FYNNEI. The V call is TRBV2, the J call TRBJ2-5; D not resolved. Sequenced material: peripheral blood, taken from a patient treated with radiotherapy plus ipilimumab. This receptor was identified in a human donor with non-small cell lung cancer that progressed on radiotherapy plus ipilimumab. CDR3 region: CASFPTEETQYF. In DNA form, the CDR3 reads TGTGCCAGCTTTCCGACGGAAGAGACCCAGTACTTC.